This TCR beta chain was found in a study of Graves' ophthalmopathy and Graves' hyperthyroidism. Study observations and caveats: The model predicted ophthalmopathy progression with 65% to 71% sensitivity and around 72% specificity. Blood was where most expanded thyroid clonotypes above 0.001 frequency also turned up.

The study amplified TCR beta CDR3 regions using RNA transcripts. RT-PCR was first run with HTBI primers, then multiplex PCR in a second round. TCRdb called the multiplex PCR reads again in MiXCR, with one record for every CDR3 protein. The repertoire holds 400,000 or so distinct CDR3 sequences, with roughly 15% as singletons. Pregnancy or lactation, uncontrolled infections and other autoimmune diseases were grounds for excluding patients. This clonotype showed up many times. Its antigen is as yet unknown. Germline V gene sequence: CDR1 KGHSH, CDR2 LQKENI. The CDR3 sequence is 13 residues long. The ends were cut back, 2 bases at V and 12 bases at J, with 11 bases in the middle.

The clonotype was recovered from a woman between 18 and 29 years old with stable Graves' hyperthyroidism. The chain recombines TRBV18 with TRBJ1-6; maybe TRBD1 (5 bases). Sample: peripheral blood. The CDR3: CASSPDRSEPLHF. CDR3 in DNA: TGTGCCAGCTCACCAGACAGATCCGAACCCCTCCACTTT.